This TCR beta chain was captured in a study of T cell repertoires in cytomegalovirus infection. On the study more broadly: Through public TCR beta signatures, both CMV infection and matching HLA type were indicated.

About this clonotype itself: No antigen is known for it.

MiXCR, run by TCRdb on the reads, gives a single entry per CDR3 protein. The table records about 450,000 distinct CDR3 sequences, roughly 30% of them present only once. The CDR3 contains 15 residues. Germline V gene data show CDR1 as SGHAT and CDR2 as FQNNGV. The junction had 14 bases not matched to a gene; V was cut back by 6 bases and J by 6 bases. Study-level points and caveats: Summed frequency of public TCR beta families distinguished CMV carriers with the relevant HLA. The ex vivo response showed dominance by HLA-C-restricted CMV-specific TCR beta clonotypes.

Input material: PBMCs. The rearrangement links TRBV11-2 to TRBJ2-7; the match to TRBD1 covers 7 bases. The source is a human donor in good health (CMV status not recorded). Some clones in this sample may be carry-over from other donors' samples. CDR3 DNA: TGTGCCAGCAGGTTCACAACAGGGGCGTATGGCGAGCAGTACTTC. It codes for CASRFTTGAYGEQYF.